The rows below give T cell receptor beta chains drawn from one sample of a study of spatial heterogeneity in lung cancer. Each CDR3 protein is one row after TCRdb ran MiXCR on the 5' RACE reads. The sample contains several thousand distinct CDR3 sequences, roughly 3.9% of which appear only once. The material was normal lung tissue next to the tumor, obtained at surgery. The receptors come from a female donor with early-stage non-small cell lung cancer. Each CDR3 is given with its conserved first and last residue. The order of the fields is clone size, D gene, V gene, J gene, CDR3 DNA, CDR3 protein. A D gene is named only where the DNA matches it firmly. The size of a clone is reported for some rows only, either as once, few or many, or as a class for expanded clones.

abundance: medium-sized
d_gene: TRBD1
v_gene: TRBV29-1
j_gene: TRBJ2-7
CDR3nt: TGCAGCGTTAACGGACAGGGGGTTACCTACGAGCAGTACTTC
CDR3aa: CSVNGQGVTYEQYF

abundance: medium-sized
d_gene: -
v_gene: TRBV9
j_gene: TRBJ1-4
CDR3nt: TGTGCCAGCAGCGCCCTGGAGGGGGGTGAAAAACTGTTTTTT
CDR3aa: CASSALEGGEKLFF

abundance: many
d_gene: TRBD2
v_gene: TRBV20-1
j_gene: TRBJ2-1
CDR3nt: TGCAGTGCTAGCATAGTCAGCGGGGCCACCTACAATGAGCAGTTCTTC
CDR3aa: CSASIVSGATYNEQFF

abundance: many
d_gene: TRBD1
v_gene: TRBV20-1
j_gene: TRBJ2-2
CDR3nt: TGCAGTGCTAGCCAGACAGGGTATCCCCCCGGGGAGCTGTTTTTT
CDR3aa: CSASQTGYPPGELFF

abundance: many
d_gene: -
v_gene: TRBV7-2
j_gene: TRBJ1-3
CDR3nt: TGTGCCAGCAGCAGGCAAATGACGGGCTCTGGAAACACCATATATTTT
CDR3aa: CASSRQMTGSGNTIYF

abundance: many
d_gene: -
v_gene: TRBV20-1
j_gene: TRBJ1-5
CDR3nt: TGCAGTGCTAGAGGTGGGAAGCAGCCCCAGCATTTT
CDR3aa: CSARGGKQPQHF

abundance: medium-sized
d_gene: -
v_gene: TRBV12-3/TRBV12-4
j_gene: TRBJ2-5
CDR3nt: TGTGCCAGCAGTTTATCGGTTCCTGGGGAGACCCAGTACTTC
CDR3aa: CASSLSVPGETQYF

abundance: medium-sized
d_gene: TRBD1
v_gene: TRBV27
j_gene: TRBJ2-5
CDR3nt: TGTGCCAGCAGTTTAGTTGGGGACAGGGGAGGAAACCAAGAGACCCAGTACTTC
CDR3aa: CASSLVGDRGGNQETQYF

abundance: many
d_gene: -
v_gene: TRBV27
j_gene: TRBJ1-6
CDR3nt: TGTGCCAGCAGTTTAACGACGGCCAATTCACCCCTCCACTTT
CDR3aa: CASSLTTANSPLHF

abundance: many
d_gene: TRBD2
v_gene: TRBV7-2
j_gene: TRBJ2-7
CDR3nt: TGTGCCAGCAGCTTGGGACTAGCGGGGAGGCCCAATTACGAGCAGTACTTC
CDR3aa: CASSLGLAGRPNYEQYF

abundance: few
d_gene: -
v_gene: TRBV6-6
j_gene: TRBJ2-7
CDR3nt: TGTGCCAGCAGTAACCGGACAGTCTCCTACGAGCAGTACTTC
CDR3aa: CASSNRTVSYEQYF

abundance: medium-sized
d_gene: -
v_gene: TRBV10-3
j_gene: TRBJ1-5
CDR3nt: TGTGCCATCAGTGAGTCGGGCGGGGATCAGCCCCAGCATTTT
CDR3aa: CAISESGGDQPQHF

abundance: many
d_gene: -
v_gene: TRBV2
j_gene: TRBJ2-3
CDR3nt: TGTGCCAGCAGTGAAGTACTAGACACAGATACGCAGTATTTT
CDR3aa: CASSEVLDTDTQYF

abundance: many
d_gene: TRBD1
v_gene: TRBV7-2
j_gene: TRBJ2-3
CDR3nt: TGTGCCAGCAGCTCCGGGACAGGGGGTACAGATACGCAGTATTTT
CDR3aa: CASSSGTGGTDTQYF

abundance: -
d_gene: TRBD1
v_gene: TRBV14
j_gene: TRBJ1-1
CDR3nt: TGTGCCAGCAGCCCGGGACAGGGGGCCTGGAACACTGAAGCTTTCTTT
CDR3aa: CASSPGQGAWNTEAFF

abundance: medium-sized
d_gene: TRBD1
v_gene: TRBV2
j_gene: TRBJ1-2
CDR3nt: TGTGCCAGCAGTGTAACAGGGGGCAAGGATGGCTACACCTTC
CDR3aa: CASSVTGGKDGYTF

abundance: many
d_gene: -
v_gene: TRBV7-2
j_gene: TRBJ1-5
CDR3nt: TGTGCCAGCAGCTTATTGGGGGTTCAAAGCAATCAGCCCCAGCATTTT
CDR3aa: CASSLLGVQSNQPQHF

abundance: many
d_gene: -
v_gene: TRBV20-1
j_gene: TRBJ1-1
CDR3nt: TGCAGTGCTCAGATGGTGGGGGGGACTGAAGCTTTCTTT
CDR3aa: CSAQMVGGTEAFF

abundance: many
d_gene: TRBD1
v_gene: TRBV2
j_gene: TRBJ2-2
CDR3nt: TGTGCCAGCAGAGGACTTGGGACAGTGAACACCGGGGAGCTGTTTTTT
CDR3aa: CASRGLGTVNTGELFF

abundance: large
d_gene: -
v_gene: TRBV5-1
j_gene: TRBJ2-7
CDR3nt: TGCGCCAGCAGCCCGGGACCAGGGGACTACGAGCAGTACTTC
CDR3aa: CASSPGPGDYEQYF

abundance: medium-sized
d_gene: -
v_gene: TRBV5-1
j_gene: TRBJ2-7
CDR3nt: TGCGCCAGCAGCTTGTCGGACGGATACGAGCAGTACTTC
CDR3aa: CASSLSDGYEQYF

abundance: many
d_gene: TRBD2
v_gene: TRBV20-1
j_gene: TRBJ2-1
CDR3nt: TGCAGTGCGTCCGGGGGGGCCGGCAATGAGCAGTTCTTC
CDR3aa: CSASGGAGNEQFF

abundance: -
d_gene: -
v_gene: TRBV5-1
j_gene: TRBJ2-1
CDR3nt: TGCGCCAGCAGCTCTGAGATGTACAATGAGCAGTTCTTC
CDR3aa: CASSSEMYNEQFF

abundance: large
d_gene: -
v_gene: TRBV20-1
j_gene: TRBJ2-2
CDR3nt: TGCAGTGCCATCCGAGACTCCTTTGCCGGGGAGCTGTTTTTT
CDR3aa: CSAIRDSFAGELFF

abundance: many
d_gene: -
v_gene: TRBV7-8
j_gene: TRBJ1-2
CDR3nt: TGTGCCAGCAGGCCAACAGGGTCGGGTGGCTACACCTTC
CDR3aa: CASRPTGSGGYTF

abundance: medium-sized
d_gene: -
v_gene: TRBV20-1
j_gene: TRBJ2-3
CDR3nt: TGCAGTGCCCTTAGTCCACAGGTTTCAGATACGCAGTATTTT
CDR3aa: CSALSPQVSDTQYF

abundance: many
d_gene: -
v_gene: TRBV5-1
j_gene: TRBJ2-7
CDR3nt: TGCGCCAGCAGCTTGGTTGGGGCGTGCGAGCAGTACTTC
CDR3aa: CASSLVGACEQYF

abundance: many
d_gene: -
v_gene: TRBV7-2
j_gene: TRBJ1-2
CDR3nt: TGTGCCAGCAGTATGTGGCAGGGGTATGGCTACACCTTC
CDR3aa: CASSMWQGYGYTF

abundance: many
d_gene: -
v_gene: TRBV27
j_gene: TRBJ2-5
CDR3nt: TGTGCCAGCAGTCCCGTCGGGGCTAGCAGTTGGTTAGAGACCCAGTACTTC
CDR3aa: CASSPVGASSWLETQYF

abundance: many
d_gene: TRBD2
v_gene: TRBV4-2
j_gene: TRBJ2-1
CDR3nt: TGTGCCAGCAGCCGAGCCGAAGCGGGGGGAAATGAGCAGTTCTTC
CDR3aa: CASSRAEAGGNEQFF

abundance: -
d_gene: -
v_gene: TRBV12-3/TRBV12-4
j_gene: TRBJ2-3
CDR3nt: TGTGCCAGCAGGGTGGAAGATACGCAGTATTTT
CDR3aa: CASRVEDTQYF

abundance: many
d_gene: -
v_gene: TRBV27
j_gene: TRBJ1-1
CDR3nt: TGTGCCAGCAGACAAACCCTAACGGGCACTGAAGCTTTCTTT
CDR3aa: CASRQTLTGTEAFF

abundance: medium-sized
d_gene: -
v_gene: TRBV18
j_gene: TRBJ1-1
CDR3nt: TGTGCCAGCTCACCACAGGGATCGATGAACACTGAAGCTTTCTTT
CDR3aa: CASSPQGSMNTEAFF

abundance: large
d_gene: TRBD2
v_gene: TRBV5-1
j_gene: TRBJ2-3
CDR3nt: TGCGCCAGCAGCCTGAACCCCCCTAGCGGGGGAATAGATACGCAGTATTTT
CDR3aa: CASSLNPPSGGIDTQYF

abundance: many
d_gene: -
v_gene: TRBV7-3
j_gene: TRBJ1-1
CDR3nt: TGTGCCAGCAGCCCTTACAAGAACACTGAAGCTTTCTTT
CDR3aa: CASSPYKNTEAFF

abundance: many
d_gene: TRBD2
v_gene: TRBV9
j_gene: TRBJ2-5
CDR3nt: TGTGCCAGCAGCGTAGTGAGCGGGGGGGCCCAAGAGACCCAGTACTTC
CDR3aa: CASSVVSGGAQETQYF

abundance: medium-sized
d_gene: TRBD1
v_gene: TRBV4-1
j_gene: TRBJ2-5
CDR3nt: TGCGCCAGCAGCGACAGGGGTTCAGAGACCCAGTACTTC
CDR3aa: CASSDRGSETQYF

abundance: many
d_gene: -
v_gene: TRBV5-1
j_gene: TRBJ2-1
CDR3nt: TGCGCCAGCAGCCTGACCCCAACCTCATACAATGAGCAGTTCTTC
CDR3aa: CASSLTPTSYNEQFF

abundance: medium-sized
d_gene: -
v_gene: TRBV7-9
j_gene: TRBJ1-5
CDR3nt: TGTGCCAGCAGCTTGGACGCATCTTTCAATCAGCCCCAGCATTTT
CDR3aa: CASSLDASFNQPQHF

abundance: many
d_gene: -
v_gene: TRBV9
j_gene: TRBJ2-1
CDR3nt: TGTGCCAGCAGCGTAGCGGGGACAACCCTCAATGAGCAGTTCTTC
CDR3aa: CASSVAGTTLNEQFF

abundance: many
d_gene: -
v_gene: TRBV18
j_gene: TRBJ2-3
CDR3nt: TGTGCCAGCTCACCACTTAGCGGAAGCACAGATACGCAGTATTTT
CDR3aa: CASSPLSGSTDTQYF

abundance: many
d_gene: -
v_gene: TRBV5-1
j_gene: TRBJ2-1
CDR3nt: TGCGCCAGCAGCTTGGGACAGGACAATGAGCAGTTCTTC
CDR3aa: CASSLGQDNEQFF

abundance: many
d_gene: -
v_gene: TRBV27
j_gene: TRBJ1-2
CDR3nt: TGTGCCAGCAGTTCTGTTAACTATGGCTACACCTTC
CDR3aa: CASSSVNYGYTF

abundance: medium-sized
d_gene: -
v_gene: TRBV19
j_gene: TRBJ1-5
CDR3nt: TGTGCCAGTAGTAGACCCCAGGTGCAGGGGAGTCAGCCCCAGCATTTT
CDR3aa: CASSRPQVQGSQPQHF

abundance: many
d_gene: TRBD1
v_gene: TRBV5-1
j_gene: TRBJ2-1
CDR3nt: TGCGCCAGCAGCTTCAAAACCGGGGACAGCTACAATGAGCAGTTCTTC
CDR3aa: CASSFKTGDSYNEQFF

abundance: medium-sized
d_gene: -
v_gene: TRBV5-1
j_gene: TRBJ2-2
CDR3nt: TGCGCCAGCAGACAGGGAAGGACCGGGGAGCTGTTTTTT
CDR3aa: CASRQGRTGELFF

abundance: large
d_gene: -
v_gene: TRBV7-3
j_gene: TRBJ1-1
CDR3nt: TGTGCCAGCAGCATCGGACAGATGAACACTGAAGCTTTCTTT
CDR3aa: CASSIGQMNTEAFF

abundance: many
d_gene: TRBD1
v_gene: TRBV12-3/TRBV12-4
j_gene: TRBJ1-5
CDR3nt: TGTGCCAGCAGTAAGCGGGACAGGGTAGTAAATCAGCCCCAGCATTTT
CDR3aa: CASSKRDRVVNQPQHF

abundance: many
d_gene: -
v_gene: TRBV12-5
j_gene: TRBJ2-1
CDR3nt: TGTGCTAGTGGTTTGGGCCTACAAAAGTACAATGAGCAGTTCTTC
CDR3aa: CASGLGLQKYNEQFF

abundance: many
d_gene: -
v_gene: TRBV2
j_gene: TRBJ1-4
CDR3nt: TGTGCCAGCAGTGAAGGAGCAGGACGGAATGAAAAACTGTTTTTT
CDR3aa: CASSEGAGRNEKLFF

abundance: many
d_gene: TRBD1
v_gene: TRBV20-1
j_gene: TRBJ2-7
CDR3nt: TGCAGTGCTAGAGGCCGGGACAGGGGCACCTACGAGCAGTACTTC
CDR3aa: CSARGRDRGTYEQYF

abundance: many
d_gene: -
v_gene: TRBV4-3
j_gene: TRBJ1-4
CDR3nt: TGCGCCAGCAGCCAAGACGGGAGGCGGGGGGCGGGTGAAAAACTGTTTTTT
CDR3aa: CASSQDGRRGAGEKLFF

abundance: medium-sized
d_gene: -
v_gene: TRBV12-5
j_gene: TRBJ2-7
CDR3nt: TGTGCTAGGGGACCACCCCCGCAGTACTTC
CDR3aa: CARGPPPQYF

abundance: medium-sized
d_gene: -
v_gene: TRBV3-1
j_gene: TRBJ2-1
CDR3nt: TGTGCCAGCAGCCAAGCTCGGATTCAGTTCTTC
CDR3aa: CASSQARIQFF

abundance: few
d_gene: -
v_gene: TRBV7-2
j_gene: TRBJ1-2
CDR3nt: TGTGCCAGCAGCTTAGAACAGTCTAACTATGGCTACACCTTC
CDR3aa: CASSLEQSNYGYTF

abundance: many
d_gene: TRBD1
v_gene: TRBV5-4
j_gene: TRBJ2-2
CDR3nt: TGTGCCTCCAAAGCGGACAGGGGGATCACCGGGGAGCTGTTTTTT
CDR3aa: CASKADRGITGELFF

abundance: few
d_gene: TRBD1
v_gene: TRBV12-3/TRBV12-4
j_gene: TRBJ2-4
CDR3nt: TGTGCCAGCAGTTTATCGGGACAGGGTGTTCGAAGCAAAAACATTCAGTACTTC
CDR3aa: CASSLSGQGVRSKNIQYF

abundance: many
d_gene: -
v_gene: TRBV20-1
j_gene: TRBJ1-5
CDR3nt: TGCAGTGCTAGAGACAGGGTGGGAAGTTGGTCAGCACAGCCCCAGCATTTT
CDR3aa: CSARDRVGSWSAQPQHF

abundance: many
d_gene: -
v_gene: TRBV5-4
j_gene: TRBJ2-1
CDR3nt: TGTGCCAGCAGCCCTATTACTGGTGAGCAGTTCTTC
CDR3aa: CASSPITGEQFF